Listed below are T cell receptor beta chains from one sample, sequenced in a study of beta chain features in type 1 diabetes. Data came from immunoSEQ multiplex PCR; TCRdb stores just in-frame clones and leaves some out. The table lists 900,000 or so clones, 15% to 20% of them singletons. The sample comprised naive CD4+ T cells from blood. The source is a young woman in good health. CDR3s leave out the opening cysteine and the closing phenylalanine or tryptophan. Each record gives: clone size, CDR3 length, V gene, CDR3 protein. Size is omitted from some rows. Given values are once, few, many or a class for expanded clones.

abundance: few
len: 12
v_gene: TRBV2
CDR3aa: ARQLRLGSGELF

abundance: once
len: 9
v_gene: TRBV20-1
CDR3aa: SATQARGQF

abundance: few
len: 13
v_gene: TRBV7-3
CDR3aa: ASSLSRDRAYEQY

abundance: few
len: 11
v_gene: TRBV6-6
CDR3aa: ASSSTDPNEQF

abundance: few
len: 13
v_gene: TRBV27
CDR3aa: ASSLLAVSSYEQY

abundance: few
len: 13
v_gene: TRBV2
CDR3aa: ASSYTGSGNQPQH

abundance: few
len: 11
v_gene: TRBV6-1
CDR3aa: ASSESGGGGYT

abundance: few
len: 13
v_gene: TRBV28
CDR3aa: ASSLVGQGRETQY

abundance: few
len: 9
v_gene: TRBV20-1
CDR3aa: SAVMNTEAF

abundance: NA
len: 13
v_gene: TRBV7-9
CDR3aa: ASSSAQDRYYGYT

abundance: NA
len: 11
v_gene: TRBV5-7
CDR3aa: ASSFISAGELF

abundance: NA
len: 14
v_gene: TRBV7-2
CDR3aa: ASSLGGVSSYNEQF

abundance: NA
len: 13
v_gene: TRBV13
CDR3aa: ASSLYPPRTGELF

abundance: NA
len: 11
v_gene: TRBV7-9
CDR3aa: ASSSRNQETQY

abundance: NA
len: 10
v_gene: TRBV28
CDR3aa: ASGRGNQPQH

abundance: NA
len: 15
v_gene: TRBV6-4
CDR3aa: ASNLDSTISSYNEQF

abundance: few
len: 11
v_gene: TRBV27
CDR3aa: ASGTQGKREQY

abundance: NA
len: 15
v_gene: TRBV7-9
CDR3aa: ASSSSGGLDNTGELF

abundance: NA
len: 16
v_gene: TRBV4-1
CDR3aa: ASSQVRLAGSSYNEQF

abundance: NA
len: 14
v_gene: TRBV7-9
CDR3aa: ASSLDRGGANQPQH

abundance: many
len: 10
v_gene: TRBV10-3
CDR3aa: AISASPGELF

abundance: NA
len: 13
v_gene: TRBV7-9
CDR3aa: ASSFLQGSGNTIY

abundance: NA
len: 12
v_gene: TRBV2
CDR3aa: ASRRTAAGQPQH

abundance: NA
len: 11
v_gene: TRBV7-9
CDR3aa: ASSLWGTETQY

abundance: NA
len: 12
v_gene: TRBV7-2
CDR3aa: ASSLKRGLWPQH

abundance: NA
len: 13
v_gene: TRBV7-2
CDR3aa: ASSRTRDWGYEQY

abundance: few
len: 16
v_gene: TRBV5-4
CDR3aa: ASSTGGTSGRGGAGQY

abundance: NA
len: 14
v_gene: TRBV7-2
CDR3aa: ASTLTRGPHTGELF

abundance: few
len: 12
v_gene: TRBV9
CDR3aa: ASSVASGQETQY

abundance: few
len: 14
v_gene: TRBV6-6
CDR3aa: ASSFGGGPGANVLT

abundance: NA
len: 13
v_gene: TRBV18
CDR3aa: ASSPAQAATYEQY

abundance: NA
len: 14
v_gene: TRBV7-2
CDR3aa: ASSFRDSGSREKLF

abundance: few
len: 13
v_gene: TRBV7-2
CDR3aa: ASSLASQAFNEQF

abundance: NA
len: 10
v_gene: TRBV2
CDR3aa: ASSTDSYEQY

abundance: few
len: 12
v_gene: TRBV7-2
CDR3aa: ASSRGGAADTQY